The 12 T cell receptor beta chains presented below share a single source sample, sequenced in a study of regulatory T cells in long-lasting Graves disease. As for time point: newly diagnosed GD, antithyroid drugs for less than 3 months. RNA from PBMCs was the source of the TCR library. Both iRepertoire HTBI primers and Arm-PCR of CDR3 regions were used to build the TCR beta libraries. TCRdb used MiXCR to reprocess the multiplex PCR reads, holding one entry per CDR3 protein. The sample contains about 320,000 distinct CDR3 sequences, 15% to 20% of which appear only once. The material sequenced was peripheral blood mononuclear cells (PBMCs), taken at new diagnosis, from a patient treated with antithyroid drugs. These receptors came from a female donor with Graves disease.

There are many counts of this clonotype. This rearrangement joins TRBV12-3 or TRBV12-4 to TRBJ1-1; the D is unclear. The CDR3 has 13 amino acids. Trimming removed 6 bases at V and 3 bases at J, with 11 bases between. This chain's CDR3 is CASSPNWDTEAFF. The CDR3 coding sequence is TGTGCCAGCAGCCCTAACTGGGACACTGAAGCTTTCTTT.

In this sample, this clonotype turned up many times. The chain links TRBV2 to TRBJ1-1, with no clear D. The V gene lost 6 bases and the J gene lost 5 bases, with 13 bases spanning the gap. Germline lookup yields CDR1 SNHLY and CDR2 FYNNEI. The length of the CDR3 is 13 residues. CDR3 nucleotide sequence: TGTGCCAGCAGAGTAGTAGGAGCGACTGAAGCTTTCTTT. This gives the protein CASRVVGATEAFF.

This clonotype came up once. CDR3 sequence (DNA): TGTGCCAGCAGTTTATCTTCGGGGTTGGGAGGCTACACCTTC. Its translation is CASSLSSGLGGYTF. The gene calls are TRBV27 and TRBJ1-2, with D unclear. This CDR3 spans 14 amino acids. Germline V gives CDR1 MNHEY, CDR2 SMNVEV (reference sequence). Trimming shortened V by 0 bases and J by 8 bases, and 13 bases separated the two germline ends.

This clonotype was recorded many times. The rearrangement uses TRBV12-3 or TRBV12-4 and TRBJ2-7; possibly TRBD2 for D (5 bases). Deletions cut 3 bases from V and 9 bases from J, with 15 bases between. This CDR3 region has 13 residues. This CDR3 is CASSFREGRVQYF. CDR3 in DNA: TGTGCCAGCAGTTTTCGTGAGGGCCGTGTGCAGTACTTC.

Ten or more counts support this clonotype. The CDR3 loop reads CASSLALGFAEAFF. The CDR3, as DNA: TGTGCCAGCAGCTTAGCGTTGGGATTTGCCGAAGCTTTCTTT. The chain uses TRBV11-1 and TRBJ1-1; D remains ambiguous. The CDR3 has 14 residues. V shed 0 bases and J shed 8 bases, with 13 bases lying between them. Per the germline V gene, CDR1 is SGHAT and CDR2 is FQDESV (reference sequence).

This clonotype showed up just a few times. The rearrangement uses TRBV7-2 and TRBJ2-7; D may be TRBD1 (6 bases). Trimming cost V 6 bases and J 6 bases, with 18 bases left between them. Germline-derived CDR1 and CDR2 are SGHTA and FQGNSA. The CDR3 totals 14 residues. The CDR3 bases are TGTGCCAGCAGATACGACCGGGACATAGTCGAGCAGTACTTC. Encoded protein: CASRYDRDIVEQYF.

This clonotype was seen a single time. The chain employs TRBV5-5 and TRBJ2-3; 10 bases align to TRBD2. Germline-derived CDR1 and CDR2 are SGHKS and YYEKEE (reference sequence). The CDR3 covers 15 residues. V dropped 4 bases and J dropped 2; count of bases not matched to a gene: 4. CDR3 region: CASSQTSGFTDTQYF. As DNA, the CDR3 is TGTGCCAGCAGCCAGACTAGCGGGTTCACAGATACGCAGTATTTT.

This clonotype was observed at least ten times. J is TRBJ2-7 and V is TRBV12-3 or TRBV12-4, with TRBD2 matching over 8 bases. After removal of 6 bases from V and 4 bases from J, the junction contained 5 bases not matched to a gene. CDR3 length equals 13 residues. The CDR3 is CASRAGTRYEQYF. CDR3 nucleotide sequence: TGTGCCAGCAGGGCCGGGACTAGATACGAGCAGTACTTC.

This clonotype has at least ten counts. The V call is TRBV3-1, the J call TRBJ2-3, with a weak D call TRBD2 (5 bases). With 0 bases removed from V and 6 bases from J, the gap between germline ends came to 16 bases. From germline, CDR1 is LGHDT and CDR2 YNNKEL (reference sequence). The CDR3 runs 16 residues. The CDR3 nucleotides are TGTGCCAGCAGCCAAGAGAGGCTGGAGGATACGGATACGCAGTATTTT. This encodes CASSQERLEDTDTQYF.

The chain links TRBV27 to TRBJ1-1, with 7 bases aligning to TRBD1. The germline V gene has CDR1 MNHEY and CDR2 SMNVEV (reference sequence). The CDR3 extends over 15 amino acids. Trimming removed 5 bases from V and 0 bases from J; junction bases left unmatched: 6. The CDR3 nucleotides are TGTGCCAGCAGTAGACCCGGGACAGTGAACACTGAAGCTTTCTTT. Translation gives CASSRPGTVNTEAFF.

J is TRBJ2-3 and V is TRBV4-2; 7 bases line up with TRBD2. J gave up 5 bases and V 4 bases, and 6 bases lay outside the gene matches. The CDR3 spans 14 residues. Germline V gene data show CDR1 as LGHNA and CDR2 as YNFKEQ. CDR3 loop: CASSRQRGGDTQYF. The CDR3 DNA follows: TGTGCCAGCAGCCGGCAGCGGGGTGGAGATACGCAGTATTTT.

This clonotype appeared many times. The rearrangement links TRBV5-1 to TRBJ2-3; the match to TRBD2 covers 9 bases. The CDR3 is 16 residues long. The germline gives CDR1 SGHRS, CDR2 YFSETQ. V was clipped by 1 base and J by 2 bases; unmatched bases: 5. The CDR3 DNA follows: TGCGCCAGCAGCTTGACCCTGGGACTAGCCACAGATACGCAGTATTTT. Translating gives CASSLTLGLATDTQYF.